This T cell receptor (beta chain) was identified in a study of cytomegalovirus exposure and HLA in healthy donors. Study-level results: In terms of immune exposure information, only CMV serostatus was available. Among CMV-associated TCR beta chains, most appeared HLA-restricted in a later analysis. Most subjects' HLA-A and HLA-B alleles were reportedly predicted from TCR beta sequences. Across all donors, roughly uniform sequencing depth was an assumption of the presence/absence analyses.

This PCR relied on a set of 60 Vbeta primers and 13 Jbeta primers. TCRdb's copy holds only in-frame clones and misses some; the assay was immunoSEQ multiplex PCR. The sample yields 180,000 or so clones, more than 80% seen once. In the case of this clone: The target antigen is unknown.

CDR3 length: 16 residues. J gave up 0 bases and V 7 bases, and 10 bases lay outside the gene matches. The germline gives CDR1 MNHEY, CDR2 SMNVEV (reference sequence). Sequencing was carried out using PBMCs. V usage is TRBV27 and J usage is TRBJ1-1; 8 positions match TRBD1. The receptor's source is a woman younger than 30 in good health and CMV-seronegative. CDR3 coding DNA: TGTGCCAGCAAACCTACAGGGGGGGGCTTGAACACTGAAGCTTTCTTT. It is translated as CASKPTGGGLNTEAFF.